This TCR beta chain comes out of a study of T cells in Graves' hyperthyroidism and ophthalmopathy (dated by TCRdb to about 2019). About the study as a whole: Peripheral blood was collected at initial diagnosis, before any treatment. A discovery cohort of fewer than 110 patients, approximately 44 with Graves' ophthalmopathy and under 60 with stable Graves' hyperthyroidism, was used to find distinguishing TCR V-J signatures. Whether ophthalmopathy could be predicted prospectively was tested in an independent validation cohort made up of 18 to 20 hyperthyroidism patients plus 17 patients who later progressed to ophthalmopathy. Once sampling was done, hyperthyroidism patients were given methimazole at a starting dose of 30 mg daily, whereas ophthalmopathy patients were given high-dose intravenous methylprednisolone. In addition, the study compared T-cell repertoires in thyroid tissue and in blood from several Graves' hyperthyroidism patients. According to the paper, TCR Vbeta CDR3 sequencing was carried out on some 140 peripheral blood samples, which came from fewer than 50 ophthalmopathy, roughly 75 hyperthyroidism and around 17 progressor patients. For training and testing, the 100 patients in the discovery cohort were randomly divided in a 7:3 ratio. On the study overall, not on this receptor specifically: Sample size was not statistically predetermined, and investigators were not blinded to group allocation. Most expanded thyroid clonotypes (frequency above 0.001) were also found in blood, which suggests that blood repertoires may mirror thyroid immune responses. Ophthalmopathy was separated from stable hyperthyroidism by a 13 V-J signature model, with approximately 89% sensitivity and roughly 81% specificity obtained in cross-validation and 80%/75% obtained in testing. In validation, the model predicted progression to ophthalmopathy a median of about 6 months before onset, with about 71% sensitivity and around 76% specificity.

The TCR beta CDR3 regions were amplified from RNA transcripts. The TCR CDR3 was subjected to a first round of RT-PCR using the HTBI primer set and the Qiagen OneStep RT-PCR kit. The libraries were constructed in a second round of multiplex PCR and then size-selected and purified. Libraries were sequenced paired-end with 100 bp reads on an Illumina HiSeq2000. Per the original workflow: SOAPnuke was used to process the raw data, throwing out any read that contained adapters or uncalled bases, had a mean Phred below 15, or lacked an exact constant-primer or identifier match. COPE v1.2.5 was used to merge the high-quality paired reads, and each unique nucleotide sequence was defined as a clonotype. Clonotypes were aligned to IMGT TRBV, TRBD and TRBJ reference segments using MiTCR v1.1. The analysis was restricted to V-J combinations with a frequency above 0.0001, which together covered 99.2% of the repertoires. A TCS score was defined as the ratio between F50 (clonal expansion) and ExV (chaos), using BLOSUM62-based TCRdist between CDR3 peptides within each V-J. Welch's t-statistics and random forest reduced 450 to 600 V-J features to 10 to 15, which were used in a naive Bayes classifier (R e1071). TCRdb reprocessed the public reads (quality trimming at Q25 with fastp, clone calling with MiXCR) and kept in-frame beta chains. Identical CDR3 proteins give one entry, which carries the most common genes and DNA. TCRdb assigned the V and J calls; the authors' analysis was not used. The sample table holds 550,000 to 600,000 distinct CDR3 sequences, of which 14% were seen once. About 7% of the sample comes from the top ten.

Moderately to severely active disease, a Clinical Activity Score of at least 3, a NOSPECS grade of at least 4, and a duration under 3 months were present in ophthalmopathy patients. Exclusion was applied to patients with uncontrolled infections, other autoimmune diseases, pregnancy or lactation. Diagnoses were based on clinical symptoms, serum thyroxine and TRAb, thyroid ultrasound and orbital computed tomography. Ficoll-Paque density gradient centrifugation was used to isolate PBMCs from approximately 11 ml of fresh peripheral blood. Trizol reagent was used to extract total RNA, and RNA quality was then checked on an Agilent 2100 Bioanalyzer. From the cysteine up to the phenylalanine, the CDR3 has a length of 14 residues. CDR3 DNA only is kept here, 42 bases in frame from base 1. At the junction V is shortened by 5 bases and J by 9 bases, with 19 bases in between. Taken from the germline V gene, the CDR1 and CDR2 loops are KGHDR and SFDVKD.

The table lists this clonotype with many counts. No cognate antigen has been identified for it. No much larger clonotype is one base removed from it; base qualities were not supplied. This sequence was found in a woman under 30 with Graves' ophthalmopathy. The sample consisted of blood. The V and J genes are TRBV24-1 and TRBJ2-7; tentative D gene TRBD2, with 7 bases matching. Read as DNA, the sequence is TGTGCCACCAGTGTCGGGGGGCAGCCGGAGAGGCAGTACTTC. Protein translation: CATSVGGQPERQYF.